One and the same sample provided the 11 T cell receptor beta chains below, sequenced in a study of cytomegalovirus exposure and HLA in healthy donors. The PCR made use of 60 Vbeta and 13 Jbeta primers. Clones were sequenced by immunoSEQ multiplex PCR, and TCRdb holds only the in-frame ones, with some missing. Of about 67,000 clones detected, 68% appear once; the ten largest clones hold around 2%. The sequenced sample was PBMCs. Every receptor here comes from a woman aged 25 to 39 in good health and CMV-seronegative.

The rearrangement links TRBV19 to TRBJ1-5; unclear D gene. CDR3 length: 12 residues. Germline CDR1 LNHDA, CDR2 SQIVND (reference sequence). V lost 10 bases and J 10 bases, leaving 17 bases between the germline ends. CDR3 protein: CATEKAQGPQHF. CDR3 nucleotides: TGTGCCACGGAGAAGGCACAAGGACCCCAGCATTTT.

Remarks on this clone: Within the sample, other DNA sequences also encode this same CDR3. The gene calls are TRBV2 and TRBJ2-5; 11 bases fit TRBD1. V was clipped by 1 base and J by 4 bases; unmatched bases: 2. Germline lookup yields CDR1 SNHLY and CDR2 FYNNEI. CDR3 length: 15 residues. In DNA, the CDR3 is TGTGCCAGCAGTGAAGGGGGACAGGGGGGAGAGACCCAGTACTTC. Translation: CASSEGGQGGETQYF.

The chain employs TRBV30 and TRBJ1-2, with D possibly matching TRBD1 (5 bases). Trimming left V 0 bases short and J 4 bases short, with 18 bases between. The CDR3 totals 16 residues. From germline, CDR1 is GTSNPN and CDR2 SVGIG (reference sequence). The CDR3 is CAWSVLPSGLIYGYTF. The CDR3 DNA follows: TGTGCCTGGAGTGTACTTCCATCGGGACTGATCTATGGCTACACCTTC.

This clone has only one observation. The rearrangement joins TRBV10-2 to TRBJ1-2; weak D call: TRBD1 (5 bases). The CDR3 runs to 14 residues. V was shortened by 5 bases and J by 0 bases, with 10 bases between the two germline ends. Germline CDR1 is WSHSY and CDR2 is SAAADI. CDR3 loop: CASSFTGSNYGYTF. The CDR3 DNA sequence: TGCGCCAGCAGTTTTACAGGATCTAACTATGGCTACACCTTC.

V gene TRBV4-3 combines with J gene TRBJ2-3; unclear D gene. This CDR3 has 14 residues. Trimming took off 0 bases at V and 4 bases at J, with 8 bases between the two ends. In germline, CDR1 is LGHNA, CDR2 YSLEER. This chain's CDR3 is CASSQDLRSDTQYF. The CDR3 DNA sequence: TGCGCCAGCAGCCAAGATCTGAGGTCAGATACGCAGTATTTT.

The rearrangement uses TRBV7-2 and TRBJ2-7, with 14 bases aligning to TRBD2. The germline CDR1 and CDR2 sequences are SGHTA and FQGNSA. The J segment lost 12 bases and the V segment lost 4 bases, leaving 17 bases of the junction unmatched. This CDR3 has 17 residues. The CDR3 DNA reads TGTGCCAGCAGCTATCAGGCAGGGACTAGCGGGGGAGCCTTCGCGTACTTC. Residues: CASSYQAGTSGGAFAYF.

The V call is TRBV15, the J call TRBJ1-1; 7 bases are shared with TRBD1. This CDR3 has 15 amino acids. The V gene's germline CDR1 is LNHNV and CDR2 YYDKDF (reference sequence). Losses at the gene ends were 1 base for V and 0 bases for J; bases not matched to a gene: 2. The CDR3 is CATSRVGQLNTEAFF. CDR3 coding DNA: TGTGCCACCAGCAGAGTGGGACAGCTGAACACTGAAGCTTTCTTT.

The genes are TRBV6-6 and TRBJ1-1; D perhaps matches TRBD1 (5 bases). V lost 2 bases and J lost 7, with 11 bases in between. The CDR3 runs to 13 residues. Germline assignment: CDR1 MNHNY and CDR2 SVGAGI (reference sequence). The CDR3 nucleotides read TGTGCCAGCAGTTACGCAGGGATCAATGAAGCTTTCTTT. The encoded protein is CASSYAGINEAFF.

This clone was seen only a few times. V and J are TRBV4-2 and TRBJ2-5, with 9 bases aligning to TRBD1. V dropped 0 bases and J dropped 8; count of bases not matched to a gene: 4. Looked up from germline, CDR1 is LGHNA and CDR2 is YNFKEQ. The length of the CDR3 is 14 residues. The CDR3, as DNA: TGTGCCAGCAGCCAAGAAGGACAGGGGAGAACCCAGTACTTC. Translated: CASSQEGQGRTQYF.

The rearrangement links TRBV7-8 to TRBJ1-6; D is perhaps TRBD1 (6 bases). Germline CDR1 reads SGHVS; CDR2 reads FQNEAQ. V dropped 0 bases and J dropped 9 bases, with 9 bases sitting between them. There are 14 residues in the CDR3. CDR3 sequence (DNA): TGTGCCAGCAGCTTAGCGCTACAGGGTTCACCCCTCCACTTT. It codes for CASSLALQGSPLHF.

In DNA, the CDR3 is TGTGCCAGCAGCCTTGATGGAGGGGACACTGAAGCTTTCTTT. Translated: CASSLDGGDTEAFF. The chain combines TRBV6-5 with TRBJ1-1; possibly TRBD1 for D (5 bases). CDR1 and CDR2 (germline): MNHEY, SVGAGI. This CDR3 spans 14 amino acids. Trimming removed 6 bases at V and 3 bases at J, with 14 bases between.